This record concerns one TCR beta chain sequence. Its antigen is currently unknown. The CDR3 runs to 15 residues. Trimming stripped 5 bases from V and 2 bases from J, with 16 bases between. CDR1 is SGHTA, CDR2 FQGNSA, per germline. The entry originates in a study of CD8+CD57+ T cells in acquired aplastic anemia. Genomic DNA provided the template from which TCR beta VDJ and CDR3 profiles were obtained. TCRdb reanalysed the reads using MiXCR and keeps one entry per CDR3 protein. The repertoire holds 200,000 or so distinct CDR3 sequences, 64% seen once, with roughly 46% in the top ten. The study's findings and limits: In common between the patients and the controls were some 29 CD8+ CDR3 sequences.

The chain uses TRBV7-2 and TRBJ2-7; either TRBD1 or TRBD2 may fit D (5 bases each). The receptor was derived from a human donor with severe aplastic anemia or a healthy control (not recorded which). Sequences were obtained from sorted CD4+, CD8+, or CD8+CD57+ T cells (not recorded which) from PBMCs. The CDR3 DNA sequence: TGTGCCAGCAGCCAAGCTGGTCAGGGAGCCTACGAGCAGTACTTC. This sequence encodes CASSQAGQGAYEQYF.